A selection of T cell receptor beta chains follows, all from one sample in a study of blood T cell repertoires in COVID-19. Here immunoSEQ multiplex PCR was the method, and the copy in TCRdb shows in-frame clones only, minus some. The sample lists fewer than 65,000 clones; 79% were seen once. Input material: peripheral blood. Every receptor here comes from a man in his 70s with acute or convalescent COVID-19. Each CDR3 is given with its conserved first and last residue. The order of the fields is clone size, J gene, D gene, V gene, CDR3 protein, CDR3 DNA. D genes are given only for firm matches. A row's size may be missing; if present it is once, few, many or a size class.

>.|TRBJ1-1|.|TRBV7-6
CASSNTGTANTEAFF
TGTGCCAGCAGCAATACCGGGACTGCAAACACTGAAGCTTTCTTT
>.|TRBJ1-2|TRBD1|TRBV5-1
CASSDAGGAGYGYTF
TGCGCCAGCAGCGACGCAGGGGGCGCCGGCTATGGCTACACCTTC
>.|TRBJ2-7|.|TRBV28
CASSTGQPSSYEQYF
TGTGCCAGCAGCACCGGACAGCCGAGCTCCTACGAGCAGTACTTC
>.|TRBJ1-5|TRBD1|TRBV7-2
CASGQGARDQPQHF
TGTGCCAGCGGACAGGGGGCGCGAGATCAGCCCCAGCATTTT
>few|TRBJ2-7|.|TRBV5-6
CASSSSPGNSYEQYF
TGTGCCAGCAGCTCCAGCCCAGGGAACTCCTACGAGCAGTACTTC
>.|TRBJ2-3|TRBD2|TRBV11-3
CASSPSGGSDTQYF
TGTGCCAGCAGCCCTAGCGGGGGGTCAGATACGCAGTATTTT
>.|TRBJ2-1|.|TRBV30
CAWRPGVGYYNEQFF
TGTGCCTGGAGACCCGGTGTGGGCTACTACAATGAGCAGTTCTTC
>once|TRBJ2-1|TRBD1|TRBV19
CATTGTGIGEQFF
TGTGCCACCACCGGGACAGGGATCGGTGAGCAGTTCTTC
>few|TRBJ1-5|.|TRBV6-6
CASSRGGLNNQPQHF
TGTGCCAGCAGCCGTGGGGGACTGAACAATCAGCCCCAGCATTTT
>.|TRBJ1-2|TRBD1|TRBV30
CAWRRKQGASYGYTF
TGTGCCTGGAGACGTAAGCAGGGGGCGAGTTATGGCTACACCTTC
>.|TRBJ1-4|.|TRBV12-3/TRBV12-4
CASSPGTSVKLFF
TGTGCCAGCAGTCCCGGGACTTCCGTGAAACTGTTTTTT
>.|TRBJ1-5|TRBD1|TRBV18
CASSPLGTDQPQHF
TGTGCCAGCTCACCCCTCGGGACAGATCAGCCCCAGCATTTT
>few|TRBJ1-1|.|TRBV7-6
CASSLAWGELNTEAFF
TGTGCCAGCAGCTTAGCGTGGGGGGAATTGAACACTGAAGCTTTCTTT
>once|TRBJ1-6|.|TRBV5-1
CASSLNQISPLHF
TGCGCCAGCAGCTTGAATCAGATTTCACCCCTCCACTTT
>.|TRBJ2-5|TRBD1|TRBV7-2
CASSERTGGQETQYF
TGTGCCAGCAGCGAGCGGACAGGGGGGCAAGAGACCCAGTACTTC
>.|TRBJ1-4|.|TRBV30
CAWSVRSEKLFF
TGTGCCTGGAGTGTACGGTCTGAAAAACTGTTTTTT
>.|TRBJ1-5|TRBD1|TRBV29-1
CSVLGQGDQPQHF
TGCAGCGTCCTGGGACAGGGGGATCAGCCCCAGCATTTT
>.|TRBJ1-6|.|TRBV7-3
CASSLFPRNSPLHF
TGTGCCAGCAGCTTATTTCCGAGGAATTCACCCCTCCACTTT
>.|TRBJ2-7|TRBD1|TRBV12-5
CASGLEGTGSYEQYF
TGTGCTAGTGGTTTGGAGGGGACAGGGTCCTACGAGCAGTACTTC
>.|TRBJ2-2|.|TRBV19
CASSIFGGMNTGELFF
TGTGCCAGTAGTATCTTTGGCGGGATGAACACCGGGGAGCTGTTTTTT
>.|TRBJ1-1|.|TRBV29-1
CSGSTGQNTEAFF
TGCAGCGGGTCGACAGGACAGAACACTGAAGCTTTCTTT
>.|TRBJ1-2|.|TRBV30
CAWSRGATYGYTF
TGTGCCTGGAGTCGGGGGGCGACCTATGGCTACACCTTC
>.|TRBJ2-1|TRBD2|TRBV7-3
CASSPGLAGFSYNEQFF
TGTGCCAGCAGCCCGGGACTAGCGGGATTCTCCTACAATGAGCAGTTCTTC
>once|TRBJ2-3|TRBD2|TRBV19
CASRRQLAGAPDTQYF
TGTGCCAGTAGACGCCAACTAGCGGGAGCTCCCGATACGCAGTATTTT
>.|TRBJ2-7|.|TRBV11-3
CASRDSAYEQYF
TGTGCCAGCAGAGACTCGGCGTACGAGCAGTACTTC
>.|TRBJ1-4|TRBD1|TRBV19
CASRDRGYEKLFF
TGTGCCAGTAGGGACAGGGGTTATGAAAAACTGTTTTTT
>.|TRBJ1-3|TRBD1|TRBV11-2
CASSLGGTGVSANTIYF
TGTGCCAGCAGCTTAGGGGGAACAGGGGTCTCGGCGAACACCATATATTTT
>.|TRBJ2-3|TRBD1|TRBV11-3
CASSTRTGDDTQYF
TGTGCCAGCAGCACCCGGACAGGGGATGATACGCAGTATTTT
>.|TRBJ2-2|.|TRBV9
CASSVLAGLETGELFF
TGTGCCAGCAGCGTCCTTGCGGGATTGGAAACCGGGGAGCTGTTTTTT
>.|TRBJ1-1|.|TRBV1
CTSSLLAEAFF
TGCACCAGCAGCTTACTAGCTGAAGCTTTCTTT
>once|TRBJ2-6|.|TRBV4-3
CASSQEALSGANVLTF
TGCGCCAGCAGCCAAGAGGCTCTCTCTGGGGCCAACGTCCTGACTTTC
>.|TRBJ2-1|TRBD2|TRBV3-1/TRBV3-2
CASSQVRLAGSNEQFF
TGTGCCAGCAGCCAGGTACGACTAGCGGGATCCAATGAGCAGTTCTTC
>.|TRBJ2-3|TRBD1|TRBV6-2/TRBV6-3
CASSETGGDTDTQYF
TGTGCCAGCAGCGAGACAGGGGGGGACACAGATACGCAGTATTTT
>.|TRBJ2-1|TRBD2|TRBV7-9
CASSKVAGGPLEQFF
TGTGCCAGCAGCAAGGTAGCGGGAGGGCCGCTTGAGCAGTTCTTC
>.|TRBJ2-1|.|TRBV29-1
CSVNGVREKTMPQFF
TGCAGCGTTAATGGCGTTCGGGAGAAGACAATGCCGCAGTTCTTC
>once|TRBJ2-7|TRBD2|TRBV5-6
CASSFAGLAADTYEQYF
TGTGCCAGCAGCTTTGCGGGACTAGCGGCGGACACCTACGAGCAGTACTTC
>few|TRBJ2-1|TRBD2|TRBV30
CAWTRLGTSGSFGQFF
TGTGCCTGGACTCGTTTAGGGACTAGCGGGAGTTTTGGGCAGTTCTTC
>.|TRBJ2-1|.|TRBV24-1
CATSAWGENEQFF
TGTGCCACCAGCGCATGGGGAGAGAATGAGCAGTTCTTC
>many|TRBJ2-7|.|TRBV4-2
CASSRETSHYEQYF
TGTGCCAGCAGCCGAGAGACTAGTCATTACGAGCAGTACTTC
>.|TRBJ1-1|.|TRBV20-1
CSASSGHEAFF
TGCAGTGCTAGTTCGGGACACGAAGCTTTCTTT
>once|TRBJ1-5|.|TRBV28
CASSWRGGRNQPQHF
TGTGCCAGCAGTTGGAGGGGGGGACGCAATCAGCCCCAGCATTTT
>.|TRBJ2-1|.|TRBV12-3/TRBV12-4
CASKARHEQFF
TGTGCCAGCAAGGCGCGGCATGAGCAGTTCTTC